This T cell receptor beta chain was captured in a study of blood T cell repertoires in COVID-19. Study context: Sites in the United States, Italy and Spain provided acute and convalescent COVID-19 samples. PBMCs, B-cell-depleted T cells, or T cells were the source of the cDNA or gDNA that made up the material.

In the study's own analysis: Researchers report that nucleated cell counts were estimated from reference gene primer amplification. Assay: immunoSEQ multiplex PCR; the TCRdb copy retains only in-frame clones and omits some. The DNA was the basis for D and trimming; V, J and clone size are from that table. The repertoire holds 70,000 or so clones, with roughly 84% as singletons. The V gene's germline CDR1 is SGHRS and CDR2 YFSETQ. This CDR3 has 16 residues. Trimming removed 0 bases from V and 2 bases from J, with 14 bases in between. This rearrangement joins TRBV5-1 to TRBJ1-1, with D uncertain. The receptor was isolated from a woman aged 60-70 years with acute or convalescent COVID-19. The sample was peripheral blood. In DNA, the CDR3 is TGCGCCAGCAGCTTGGGCCAGGCCCCGGGAAACACTGAAGCTTTCTTT. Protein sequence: CASSLGQAPGNTEAFF.